This is a list of T cell receptor beta chains from one sample in a study of shared clonotypes between healthy human individuals. Generated by immunoSEQ multiplex PCR, the TCRdb table keeps only in-frame clones and is missing some. In the table there are approximately 710,000 clones, about 90% of which are singletons. Sequenced material: memory CD8+ T cells from PBMCs. All receptors come from a man younger than 35 in good health. Some clones in this sample may be carry-over from other donors' samples. CDR3s include the opening cysteine and the closing phenylalanine or tryptophan. Fields, in order: clone size, J gene, V gene, D gene, CDR3 protein, CDR3 DNA. D genes are given only for firm matches. Rows may omit the clone size; those that give it use once, few, many or a size class.

.,TRBJ1-1,TRBV11-2,.,CASSSGVTEAFF,TGTGCCAGCAGCTCAGGGGTCACTGAAGCTTTCTTT
.,TRBJ2-7,TRBV29-1,.,CSVGGVTAGYEQYF,TGCAGCGTTGGTGGGGTAACAGCGGGTTACGAGCAGTACTTC
.,TRBJ2-7,TRBV5-5,.,CASSLVRYREDEQYF,TGTGCCAGCAGCTTGGTCAGGTACAGGGAGGACGAGCAGTACTTC
.,TRBJ1-2,TRBV7-3,.,CASSIGTLNYGYTF,TGTGCCAGCAGCATCGGGACCTTAAACTATGGCTACACCTTC
.,TRBJ2-1,TRBV7-9,.,CASSFDTPLWQFF,TGTGCCAGCAGCTTTGATACCCCCTTGTGGCAGTTCTTC
.,TRBJ1-1,TRBV19,TRBD1,CASSSNRDRVTEAFF,TGTGCCAGTAGTTCTAACCGGGACAGGGTCACTGAAGCTTTCTTT
.,TRBJ2-2,TRBV5-4,TRBD2,CASSSGLAGALNTGELFF,TGTGCCAGCAGCTCGGGACTAGCGGGAGCACTGAACACCGGGGAGCTGTTTTTT
once,TRBJ2-7,TRBV11-2,TRBD2,CASSQGLAGGHEQYF,TGTGCCAGCAGCCAAGGACTAGCGGGAGGCCACGAGCAGTACTTC
.,TRBJ1-4,TRBV6-1,TRBD1,CASSGGTGDREKLFF,TGTGCCAGCAGTGGCGGCACTGGGGACAGGGAAAAACTGTTTTTT
.,TRBJ1-1,TRBV7-8,.,CASSLEAAAPEAFF,TGTGCCAGCAGCTTAGAAGCTGCTGCCCCTGAAGCTTTCTTT
.,TRBJ2-7,TRBV19,.,CASSRSGEQYF,TGTGCCAGTAGTCGCAGCGGCGAGCAGTACTTC
.,TRBJ2-7,TRBV30,.,CAWTGAGITYEQYF,TGTGCCTGGACAGGGGCAGGGATTACCTACGAGCAGTACTTC
.,TRBJ1-5,TRBV28,.,CASSSPGRGKEDQPQHF,TGTGCCAGCAGTTCCCCTGGGAGGGGTAAGGAGGATCAGCCCCAGCATTTT
.,TRBJ1-1,TRBV11-2,.,CASSSVWANTEAFF,TGTGCCAGCAGCTCAGTCTGGGCAAATACTGAAGCTTTCTTT
.,TRBJ1-1,TRBV12-5,TRBD1,CASGLAGQGTEAFF,TGTGCTAGTGGTTTGGCAGGACAGGGAACTGAAGCTTTCTTT
.,TRBJ2-7,TRBV19,.,CASRFDWGTAEQYF,TGTGCCAGTAGGTTTGACTGGGGGACGGCCGAGCAGTACTTC
.,TRBJ2-7,TRBV25-1,TRBD2,CASTLAGVGHEQYF,TGTGCCAGTACCTTAGCGGGAGTGGGACACGAGCAGTACTTC
.,TRBJ1-1,TRBV4-1,.,CASSQTRTVNTEAFF,TGCGCCAGCAGCCAAACTAGGACCGTAAACACTGAAGCTTTCTTT
.,TRBJ1-1,TRBV4-1,.,CASSQGPGASNTEAFF,TGCGCCAGCAGCCAAGGTCCGGGGGCCTCAAACACTGAAGCTTTCTTT
.,TRBJ2-3,TRBV9,TRBD2,CASSRAGGPDTQYF,TGTGCCAGCAGCCGGGCGGGAGGGCCAGATACGCAGTATTTT
once,TRBJ1-4,TRBV7-8,.,CASSLLTGQPNEKLFF,TGTGCCAGCAGCCTTTTGACCGGGCAGCCTAATGAAAAACTGTTTTTT
once,TRBJ2-3,TRBV7-9,TRBD2,CASSSLAGTDTQYF,TGTGCCAGCAGCTCACTAGCGGGCACAGATACGCAGTATTTT
.,TRBJ2-5,TRBV7-3,.,CASSLRDPQETQYF,TGTGCCAGCAGCTTAAGGGACCCGCAAGAGACCCAGTACTTC
.,TRBJ2-1,TRBV4-2,TRBD2,CASSNPGLAGESEQFF,TGTGCCAGCAGTAATCCGGGGCTAGCGGGAGAGAGTGAGCAGTTCTTC
.,TRBJ2-7,TRBV6-5,TRBD1,CASRPTGGPYEQYF,TGTGCCAGTAGGCCGACAGGGGGCCCCTACGAGCAGTACTTC
.,TRBJ2-3,TRBV4-1,.,CASGRLGLSTDTQYF,TGCGCCAGCGGTAGACTAGGCCTTAGCACAGATACGCAGTATTTT
.,TRBJ2-1,TRBV27,.,CASSLRADNEQFF,TGTGCCAGCAGTTTAAGGGCAGACAATGAGCAGTTCTTC
.,TRBJ1-5,TRBV6-5,TRBD1,CASSSDRGDGQPQHF,TGTGCCAGCAGTTCCGACAGGGGAGACGGTCAGCCCCAGCATTTT
.,TRBJ2-3,TRBV19,.,CASSAFGRGTDTQYF,TGTGCCAGTAGCGCCTTTGGTCGGGGCACAGATACGCAGTATTTT
.,TRBJ2-1,TRBV6-4,TRBD2,CASSDSPAGGYNEQFF,TGTGCCAGCAGTGACTCCCCGGCGGGAGGGTACAATGAGCAGTTCTTC
.,TRBJ2-1,TRBV7-9,TRBD2,CASSPLSGTSGGNTNEQFF,TGTGCCAGCAGCCCACTATCCGGGACTAGCGGGGGGAATACCAATGAGCAGTTCTTC
few,TRBJ2-7,TRBV15,TRBD2,CATSRDDTSAAYEQYF,TGTGCCACCAGCAGAGATGACACTAGCGCGGCCTACGAGCAGTACTTC
.,TRBJ2-1,TRBV30,.,CAWKTGGGYNEQFF,TGTGCCTGGAAGACTGGGGGTGGATACAATGAGCAGTTCTTC
.,TRBJ1-1,TRBV27,.,CASSLGLLNTEAFF,TGTGCCAGCAGTTTGGGACTGCTGAACACTGAAGCTTTCTTT
.,TRBJ2-7,TRBV27,.,CASSLLAGSSYEQYF,TGTGCCAGCAGTTTATTGGCTGGCAGTTCCTACGAGCAGTACTTC
.,TRBJ2-7,TRBV28,TRBD1,CASSAPARDRLSSYEQYF,TGTGCCAGCAGTGCCCCCGCCCGGGACAGGTTGAGCTCCTACGAGCAGTACTTC
once,TRBJ2-7,TRBV27,.,CASSRYLNQVDEQYF,TGTGCCAGCAGTCGCTACCTTAACCAGGTGGACGAGCAGTACTTC
.,TRBJ2-7,TRBV5-1,.,CASSSPGYEQYF,TGCGCCAGCAGCTCCCCGGGGTACGAGCAGTACTTC
.,TRBJ1-2,TRBV21-1,.,CASSNIPRQSHTF,TGTGCCAGCAGCAACATTCCCCGCCAGAGCCACACCTTC
.,TRBJ2-3,TRBV25-1,.,CASSRSLAWVTDTQYF,TGTGCCAGCAGCCGTAGTCTAGCGTGGGTCACAGATACGCAGTATTTT
.,TRBJ2-1,TRBV7-8,TRBD2,CASSPHLRAGRYNEQFF,TGTGCCAGCAGCCCCCACCTACGAGCGGGACGCTACAATGAGCAGTTCTTC
once,TRBJ2-7,TRBV7-8,.,CASSQNYNRGGSHEQYF,TGTGCCAGCAGCCAAAATTATAATAGGGGGGGGAGCCACGAGCAGTACTTC
.,TRBJ2-7,TRBV19,.,CASSILGNSYEQYF,TGTGCCAGTAGTATATTAGGGAACTCCTACGAGCAGTACTTC
.,TRBJ1-3,TRBV6-1,.,CASSYEDTIYF,TGTGCCAGCAGTTACGAGGACACCATATATTTT
.,TRBJ2-7,TRBV27,.,CASSFGTSYEQYF,TGTGCCAGCAGTTTCGGGACCTCTTACGAGCAGTACTTC
.,TRBJ2-1,TRBV5-1,.,CASSLVFAVGSDEQFF,TGCGCCAGCAGCTTGGTTTTCGCCGTCGGGAGTGATGAGCAGTTCTTC
.,TRBJ1-2,TRBV5-8,.,CASSLIPQGGYTF,TGTGCCAGCAGCTTGATCCCTCAGGGGGGCTACACCTTC
.,TRBJ2-5,TRBV7-9,.,CASSQRRGAQETQYF,TGTGCCAGCAGCCAGAGGAGGGGAGCGCAAGAGACCCAGTACTTC
.,TRBJ2-3,TRBV10-3,.,CAITDPGSVSTDTQYF,TGTGCCATCACCGACCCAGGGTCGGTCTCCACAGATACGCAGTATTTT
.,TRBJ2-7,TRBV29-1,.,CSVITTSSYEQYF,TGCAGCGTAATAACTACGAGCTCCTACGAGCAGTACTTC
.,TRBJ1-5,TRBV28,TRBD1,CASSFGPGDRPIQEQPQHF,TGTGCCAGCAGTTTTGGTCCCGGGGACAGGCCTATCCAGGAGCAGCCCCAGCATTTT
.,TRBJ2-1,TRBV4-3,.,CASSQDRTVGNEQFF,TGCGCCAGCAGCCAAGACCGGACAGTCGGCAATGAGCAGTTCTTC
.,TRBJ2-7,TRBV2,.,CARNRDGTYEQYF,TGTGCCAGGAACCGGGACGGGACCTACGAGCAGTACTTC
.,TRBJ2-7,TRBV4-2,TRBD2,CASSQGASGPTYEQYF,TGTGCCAGCAGCCAAGGGGCTAGCGGGCCTACCTACGAGCAGTACTTC
.,TRBJ1-1,TRBV7-8,TRBD1,CASSSLPGQGVVYTEAFF,TGTGCCAGCAGCTCCTTGCCGGGACAGGGGGTGGTATACACTGAAGCTTTCTTT
.,TRBJ1-2,TRBV5-1,.,CASSSKPGSGVDYGYTF,TGCGCCAGCAGCTCTAAACCCGGCTCAGGGGTCGACTATGGCTACACCTTC
.,TRBJ2-1,TRBV28,TRBD2,CASRRLAETRNEQFF,TGTGCCAGCAGACGACTAGCCGAAACCCGCAATGAGCAGTTCTTC
.,TRBJ2-1,TRBV11-2,TRBD2,CASSLPLRLAGDNEQFF,TGTGCCAGCAGCTTACCCCTCCGACTAGCGGGAGACAATGAGCAGTTCTTC
once,TRBJ2-7,TRBV27,TRBD1,CASGLLRDRGKGEQYF,TGTGCCAGCGGGCTCTTAAGGGACAGGGGAAAAGGCGAGCAGTACTTC
.,TRBJ2-7,TRBV11-2,.,CASSLAGARYEQYF,TGTGCCAGCAGCTTAGCCGGGGCTCGGTACGAGCAGTACTTC